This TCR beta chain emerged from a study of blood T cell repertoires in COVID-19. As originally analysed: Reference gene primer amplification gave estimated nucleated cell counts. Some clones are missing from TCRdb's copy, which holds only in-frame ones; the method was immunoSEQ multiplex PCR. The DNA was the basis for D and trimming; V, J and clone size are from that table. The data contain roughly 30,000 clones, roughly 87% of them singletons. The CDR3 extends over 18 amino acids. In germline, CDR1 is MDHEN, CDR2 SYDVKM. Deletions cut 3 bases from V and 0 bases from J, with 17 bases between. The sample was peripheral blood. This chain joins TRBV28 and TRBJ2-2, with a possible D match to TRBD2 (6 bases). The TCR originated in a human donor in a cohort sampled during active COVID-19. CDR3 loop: CASSFRGLGRANTGELFF. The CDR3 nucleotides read TGTGCCAGCAGTTTTAGGGGTCTCGGGAGAGCGAACACCGGGGAGCTGTTTTTT.